The sequence of this T cell receptor (beta chain) was determined in a study of cytomegalovirus exposure and HLA in healthy donors. The study, taken as a whole, reports: Judged likely to be a sequencing artifact was a cluster of highly shared sequence variants. Reported findings show TCR beta sequences accurately forecast HLA-A and HLA-B alleles in most subjects.

About this clone itself: The antigen is unknown.

From germline, CDR1 is SGHNT and CDR2 YENEEA. V shed 3 bases, J shed 2 bases, and the junction held 2 bases outside the gene matches. The CDR3 consists of 14 residues. Researchers ran the PCR with 60 Vbeta and 13 Jbeta primers. The protocol was immunoSEQ multiplex PCR, while the TCRdb copy is restricted to in-frame clones and leaves out a portion. Among 150,000 or so clones listed, 60% to 80% were seen once. The chain combines TRBV11-3 with TRBJ1-2, with 8 positions matching TRBD1. Sample: PBMCs. This TCR came from a man in his forties or fifties in good health and CMV-seropositive. This CDR3 is CASSFGQGNYGYTF. The CDR3 DNA follows: TGTGCCAGCAGCTTTGGACAGGGAAACTATGGCTACACCTTC.